This is a list of T cell receptor beta chains from one sample in a study of metastatic and nonmetastatic thyroid tumors. TCRdb re-clonotyped the PCR reads via MiXCR. Among over 20,000 clones listed, around 11% were seen once. Sequencing input: blood. The receptors stem from a female donor with papillary thyroid cancer or a benign thyroid nodule (not recorded which). Some clones in this sample may be carry-over from other donors' samples. CDR3s include the opening cysteine and the closing phenylalanine or tryptophan. Fields, in order: V gene, J gene, CDR3 protein.

>TRBV25-1|TRBJ2-7
CASSEMGLAARDEQYF
>TRBV20-1|TRBJ1-6
CSAEGRPNSPLHF
>TRBV5-1|TRBJ2-7
CASSLVGTGYDEQYF
>TRBV10-3|TRBJ2-5
CAISESTRGRSGETQYF
>TRBV24-1|TRBJ2-7
CATIPAGTGREQYF
>TRBV5-1|TRBJ2-7
CASSLTPSQASGEQYF
>TRBV7-9|TRBJ2-7
CASSTTGTSDYEQYF
>TRBV4-3|TRBJ1-1
CASSPRTGDPEAFF
>TRBV27|TRBJ2-1
CASSLLEAVFNEQFF
>TRBV11-2|TRBJ2-3
CASSPVTSGRTDTQYF
>TRBV6-6|TRBJ2-4
CASSYPTPTGAKNIQYF
>TRBV6-1|TRBJ1-2
CASSEVGGGYGYTF
>TRBV6-1|TRBJ1-4
CASRDRDPATNEKLFF
>TRBV28|TRBJ2-3
CASRLAISDTQYF
>TRBV28|TRBJ2-2
CATFSGNTGELFF
>TRBV6-4|TRBJ2-3
CASSGGSTDTQYF
>TRBV29-1|TRBJ2-7
CSVADGSYEQYF
>TRBV11-1|TRBJ2-1
CASSSWGTSPSSYNEQFF
>TRBV6-2/TRBV6-3|TRBJ2-3
CASSYSRNRRGGWTDTQYF
>TRBV20-1|TRBJ2-5
CSDRDPGETQYF
>TRBV4-2|TRBJ2-1
CASSPRGLAEVNEQFF
>TRBV20-1|TRBJ2-7
CSARPGEARPYEQYF
>TRBV7-2|TRBJ1-2
CASSFQTNYGYTF
>TRBV3-1|TRBJ1-1
CASSQAPPEGWDTEAFF
>TRBV24-1|TRBJ1-4
CATSDSHNEKLFF
>TRBV6-1|TRBJ2-1
CASSERGPGWPGTSGYNEQFF
>TRBV25-1|TRBJ2-7
CATSARGAGGSYEQYF
>TRBV2|TRBJ1-2
CASTGGTYGYTF
>TRBV18|TRBJ2-3
CASSPQGLAVATDTQYF
>TRBV27|TRBJ1-2
CASRQGHLYGYTF
>TRBV4-3|TRBJ2-5
CASSQELNQETQYF
>TRBV19|TRBJ1-4
CASSIVWGGEKLFF
>TRBV6-4|TRBJ2-5
CASSAHGGDQETQYF
>TRBV6-1|TRBJ1-1
CASIAHRETEAFF
>TRBV20-1|TRBJ2-3
CSARVGGQGTDTQYF
>TRBV2|TRBJ2-3
CASSAIGGSTDTQYF
>TRBV12-3/TRBV12-4|TRBJ2-1
CASSLGPPSYNEHFF
>TRBV9|TRBJ1-3
CASSVAPWGSRNTIYF
>TRBV18|TRBJ1-4
CASSPPGSTNEKLFF
>TRBV7-6|TRBJ1-1
CASSLEAVNTEAFF
>TRBV9|TRBJ2-1
CASSVVPSGVEQFF